The 26 T cell receptor beta chains below all came from one sample that was sequenced in a study of identical twins. TCRdb fed the 5' RACE reads into MiXCR, producing one record per CDR3 protein. The table shows roughly 1,500,000 distinct CDR3 sequences, with less than 40% occurring only once. The sample taken for sequencing was cord blood. The receptors were sampled from a newborn girl in good health.

A few counts support this clonotype. The V and J genes are TRBV5-1 and TRBJ2-1; the match to TRBD2 covers 12 bases. The CDR3 has 16 residues. Germline values: CDR1 SGHRS, CDR2 YFSETQ. The V segment lost 1 base and the J segment 8 bases; nucleotides outside the gene matches: 7. CDR3 DNA: TGCGCCAGCAGCTTGTCCCTAGCGGGGGGGTACGATGAGCAGTTCTTC. Its protein is CASSLSLAGGYDEQFF.

V gene TRBV20-1 combines with J gene TRBJ2-7, with TRBD2 as a possible D gene (7 bases). The CDR3 contains 14 residues. With 1 base removed from V and 6 bases from J, the gap between germline ends came to 16 bases. In germline, CDR1 is DFQATT, CDR2 SNEGSKA (reference sequence). CDR3 in amino acids: CSARVRGAICEQYF. In DNA form, the CDR3 reads TGCAGTGCTAGAGTCCGGGGGGCGATCTGCGAGCAGTACTTC.

As concerns this clonotype: Sequence at one end of the junction differs from germline and may be a read error. V usage is TRBV7-9 and J usage is TRBJ2-1; D is unclear. The CDR3 runs to 12 residues. The germline CDR1 and CDR2 sequences are SEHNR and FQNEAQ (reference sequence). The CDR3 nucleotides are TGTGCCAGCATCTTAGGAGCAGATGAGCAGTTCTTC. Protein: CASILGADEQFF.

The chain combines TRBV28 with TRBJ2-7, with TRBD1 matching over 8 bases. The CDR3 extends over 13 amino acids. In germline, CDR1 is MDHEN, CDR2 SYDVKM. The V segment lost 7 bases and the J segment 6 bases; nucleotides outside the gene matches: 8. CDR3 sequence (DNA): TGTGCCAGCATATACCAGGGGGCGGGCGAGCAGTACTTC. It translates to CASIYQGAGEQYF.

CDR3 nucleotides: TGTGCCAGCAGCTTAGGAATCAGAATCGGGGAGCTGTTTTTT. Translation gives CASSLGIRIGELFF. The V and J genes are TRBV7-2 and TRBJ2-2; D is undetermined. V was clipped by 1 base and J by 7 bases, with 10 bases between them. The V gene's germline CDR1 is SGHTA and CDR2 FQGNSA. This CDR3 is 14 amino acids long.

This clonotype has only a few counts. The chain joins TRBV20-1 to TRBJ1-5; weak D call: TRBD1 (5 bases). Per the germline V gene, CDR1 is DFQATT and CDR2 is SNEGSKA (reference sequence). V was shortened by 6 bases and J by 0 bases, with 12 bases between the two germline ends. There are 14 residues in the CDR3. This chain's CDR3 is CSADSSLSNQPQHF. The DNA of the CDR3 is TGCAGTGCCGACAGCAGTCTTAGCAATCAGCCCCAGCATTTT.

The chain couples TRBV6-6 to TRBJ1-2; D is possibly TRBD1 (5 bases). V lost 7 bases and J lost 8, with 26 bases in between. This CDR3 is built from 16 residues. CDR1 is MNHNY, CDR2 SVGAGI, per germline (reference sequence). The CDR3 DNA reads as TGTGCCAGCACCGACAAGGTTTCGGGGGTGTTTGGGGGCTACACCTTC. Translation gives CASTDKVSGVFGGYTF.

This rearrangement joins TRBV3-1 to TRBJ2-7; D may be TRBD2 (6 bases). Germline assignment: CDR1 LGHDT and CDR2 YNNKEL (reference sequence). This CDR3 is built from 14 residues. V lost 1 base and J lost 3, with 10 bases in between. The CDR3 sequence is CASSQGTTFYEQYF. The CDR3 nucleotides are TGTGCCAGCAGCCAAGGGACTACTTTCTACGAGCAGTACTTC.

This clonotype came up a few times. V usage is TRBV20-1 and J usage is TRBJ2-1; D possibly corresponds to TRBD1 (5 bases). Germline V gene lookup returns CDR1 DFQATT and CDR2 SNEGSKA (reference sequence). This CDR3 comprises 15 residues. Between the trimmed V and J ends, which lost 3 bases and 4 bases, there was a span of 16 bases. CDR3: CSARGTGFPYNEQFF. The CDR3 nucleotides read TGCAGTGCTAGGGGTACAGGATTTCCTTACAATGAGCAGTTCTTC.

This clonotype was counted a few times. V is TRBV20-1 and J is TRBJ2-7; D unclear. Germline assignment: CDR1 DFQATT and CDR2 SNEGSKA (reference sequence). CDR3 length: 13 residues. The V gene lost 5 bases and the J gene lost 3 bases, with 14 bases spanning the gap. The CDR3 DNA reads TGCAGTGCTTCCCCCGGTCCCGACTACGAGCAGTACTTC. This encodes CSASPGPDYEQYF.

This clonotype has more than one count but fewer than ten. This rearrangement joins TRBV6-1 to TRBJ2-1; 11 bases are a match to TRBD1. The CDR3 contains 17 residues. Germline assignment: CDR1 MNHNS and CDR2 SASEGT. V lost 4 bases, J lost 3 bases, and 8 bases stayed unmatched. This chain's CDR3 is CASSGRTGGLVYNEQFF. The CDR3 region has the DNA TGTGCCAGCAGTGGACGGACAGGGGGCTTAGTCTACAATGAGCAGTTCTTC.

The V and J genes are TRBV29-1 and TRBJ2-7; 9 nucleotides agree with TRBD2. The CDR3 runs 15 residues. Germline CDR1 is SQVTM and CDR2 is ANQGSEA. Losses at the gene ends were 3 bases for V and 7 bases for J; bases not matched to a gene: 13. This CDR3 reads CSVDGGGAFYNEQYF. In nucleotides, the CDR3 is TGCAGCGTTGATGGCGGGGGGGCATTCTACAATGAGCAGTACTTC.

The chain has TRBV15 and TRBJ2-2; 8 nucleotides align to TRBD1. This CDR3 is 16 amino acids long. The germline CDR1 and CDR2 sequences are LNHNV and YYDKDF (reference sequence). V lost 0 bases, J lost 6 bases, and 6 bases stayed unmatched. CDR3 sequence: CATSRDHGQGPGELFF. Written as DNA, the CDR3 is TGTGCCACCAGCAGAGATCACGGACAGGGACCCGGGGAGCTGTTTTTT. The whole variable domain, filled in from reference TRBV15 and TRBJ2-2, reads DAMVIQNPRYQVTQFGKPVTLSCSQTLNHNVMYWYQQKSSQAPKLLFHYYDKDFNNEADTPDNFQSRRPNTSFCFLDIRSPGLGDTAMYLCATSRDHGQGPGELFFGEGSRLTVL.

This clonotype was recorded a few times. V and J are TRBV12-3 or TRBV12-4 and TRBJ1-1, with 10 nucleotides matching TRBD1. The CDR3 loop spans 14 amino acids. Germline trimming cut 6 bases from V and 4 bases from J; bases unmatched to any gene: 5. The chain's CDR3 is CASRPWTGGTEAFF. CDR3 nucleotide sequence: TGTGCCAGCAGGCCATGGACAGGGGGCACTGAAGCTTTCTTT.

V gene TRBV14 combines with J gene TRBJ2-3; D may match TRBD1 or TRBD2 (5 bases each). The germline V gene has CDR1 SGHDN and CDR2 FVKESK. Trimming shortened V by 2 bases and J by 7 bases, and 16 bases separated the two germline ends. The CDR3 spans 15 residues. CDR3 in amino acids: CASSQTPIRGHTQYF. CDR3 sequence (DNA): TGTGCCAGCAGCCAAACCCCAATAAGGGGACATACGCAGTATTTT.

This rearrangement joins TRBV5-1 to TRBJ2-4, with TRBD1 matching over 9 bases. With the DNA end fitting TRBJ2-7 better, the J assignment may be wrong. The CDR3 has 16 amino acids. CDR1 SGHRS and CDR2 YFSETQ come from the germline V gene. Written as DNA, the CDR3 is TGCGCCAGCAGCCCTTATGGGACAGGGATGCCCTACGAGCAGTACTTC. Its translation: CASSPYGTGMPYEQYF.

The CDR3 coding sequence is TGCAGTGCTCCTAGACTCATGACTAGCGGGAGCGGGAGTGAGCAGTTCTTC. It specifies CSAPRLMTSGSGSEQFF. The chain links TRBV20-1 to TRBJ2-1; 12 positions agree with TRBD2. V gave up 5 bases and J gave up 9 bases; unmatched junction bases: 17. This CDR3 spans 17 amino acids. Germline loops: CDR1 DFQATT, CDR2 SNEGSKA (reference sequence).

The chain has TRBV5-1 and TRBJ2-5; 13 bases line up with TRBD2. The J segment lost 1 base and the V segment lost 3 bases, leaving 9 bases of the junction unmatched. Germline CDR1 is SGHRS and CDR2 is YFSETQ. CDR3 length: 18 residues. CDR3 nucleotide sequence: TGCGCCAGCAGCTCCCCGACTAGCGGGAGGATATCCCAAGAGACCCAGTACTTC. Translating gives CASSSPTSGRISQETQYF.

The chain uses TRBV27 and TRBJ1-1, with no clear D. The CDR3 length is 13 residues. The V end was cut by 2 bases, the J end by 7 bases, with 11 bases between. Germline V CDR1 and CDR2: MNHEY, SMNVEV (reference sequence). The CDR3 sequence: CASSLGSRGEAFF. The DNA for the CDR3 is TGTGCCAGCAGTTTAGGGTCCCGAGGTGAAGCTTTCTTT.

The chain employs TRBV2 and TRBJ2-1; perhaps TRBD2 as D (7 bases). This CDR3 has 15 amino acids. Trimming left V 1 base short and J 6 bases short, with 13 bases between. Germline CDR1 SNHLY, CDR2 FYNNEI. The CDR3 DNA sequence: TGTGCCAGCAGTGAAGAGGGGGGGGCCCTCAATGAGCAGTTCTTC. Residues: CASSEEGGALNEQFF.

Worth noting for this clonotype: One end of the junction varies from germline; a read error may be responsible. This chain connects TRBV2 to TRBJ2-7; TRBD2 aligns across 10 bases. The CDR3 is made up of 18 amino acids. Germline V gene sequence: CDR1 SNHLY, CDR2 FYNNEI. The DNA of the CDR3 is TGTGCCTGCAGAAGGTGGGGGATAACTAGCGGGGTTACCTACGAGCAGTACTTC. Translation: CACRRWGITSGVTYEQYF.

In its sample, this clonotype was seen a few times. J is TRBJ1-1 and V is TRBV4-1; D is undetermined. CDR3 length: 15 residues. V shed 1 base and J shed 0 bases, with 9 bases lying between them. Germline CDR1 and CDR2: MGHRA and YSYEKL. The chain's CDR3 is CASSQVGRVNTEAFF. Here the CDR3 DNA reads TGCGCCAGCAGCCAAGTAGGTAGGGTGAACACTGAAGCTTTCTTT.

This clonotype was picked up a small number of times. The junction differs from germline at one of its ends, possibly a read error. The chain couples TRBV11-2 to TRBJ1-5; no firm D call. The germline CDR1 and CDR2 sequences are SGHAT and FQNNGV. The CDR3 contains 15 residues. The DNA of the CDR3 is TGTGCCGGCAGAAAGGGTGAGGCTCGCAATCAGCCCCAGCATTTT. Residues: CAGRKGEARNQPQHF.

The chain links TRBV6-6 to TRBJ1-2; 7 bases match TRBD1. The CDR3 extends over 14 amino acids. The ends lost 6 bases at V and 7 bases at J; junction bases unmatched: 11. CDR1 MNHNY and CDR2 SVGAGI come from the germline V gene (reference sequence). Here the CDR3 DNA reads TGTGCCAGCAGCTACCGACAGGGTAAAGGTGGCTACACCTTC. Translating gives CASSYRQGKGGYTF.

Concerning this clonotype itself: An end of the junction differs from the germline gene, which may be a read error. The chain couples TRBV5-1 to TRBJ2-7; no firm D call. CDR1 and CDR2 from the germline V gene are SGHRS and YFSETQ. This CDR3 has 13 amino acids. CDR3 residues: CAGSVGLSYEQYF. The CDR3 nucleotides read TGCGCCGGCAGCGTAGGGCTATCCTACGAGCAGTACTTC.

The V gene is TRBV18, the J gene TRBJ2-7; 9 nucleotides line up with TRBD2. The CDR3 runs to 14 residues. Germline V gene data show CDR1 as KGHSH and CDR2 as LQKENI. V lost 1 base to trimming and J lost 5 bases; unmatched junction nucleotides: 3. The CDR3 protein is CASSPRAGGDEQYF. CDR3 bases: TGTGCCAGCTCACCACGGGCGGGAGGGGACGAGCAGTACTTC. Full variable domain (remainder filled in from reference TRBV18 and TRBJ2-7): NAGVMQNPRHLVRRRGQEARLRCSPMKGHSHVYWYRQLPEEGLKFMVYLQKENIIDESGMPKERFSAEFPKEGPSILRIQQVVRGDSAAYFCASSPRAGGDEQYFGPGTRLTVT.